One and the same sample provided the 32 T cell receptor beta chains below, sequenced in a study of T cell changes during pregnancy in multiple sclerosis. Profiled with immunoSEQ multiplex PCR; TCRdb holds only in-frame clones, not every one. This table holds tens of thousands of clones, roughly nine tenths found once. The sample consisted of CD4+ T cells from peripheral blood mononuclear cells, taken in the first trimester of pregnancy. The receptors here all came from a female donor with multiple sclerosis, enrolled in a pregnancy study.

The V call is TRBV12-5, the J call TRBJ1-5; the match to TRBD1 covers 8 bases. The CDR3 sequence is 17 residues long. In germline, CDR1 is LGHNT, CDR2 FRNRAP. The J segment lost 6 bases and the V segment lost 0 bases, leaving 10 bases of the junction unmatched. Here the CDR3 DNA reads TGTGCTAGTGGTTTGGTAGTTGACAGGGGAACGCGTCAGCCCCAGCATTTT. Its protein product is CASGLVVDRGTRQPQHF.

The gene calls are TRBV28 and TRBJ1-2; D might be TRBD1 (5 bases). The V end lost 5 bases, the J end lost 2 bases, and 9 bases lay between the germline ends. The CDR3 totals 13 residues. Germline CDR1 and CDR2: MDHEN and SYDVKM. CDR3 protein: CASSGGANYGYTF. The DNA for the CDR3 is TGTGCCAGCAGTGGAGGGGCCAACTATGGCTACACCTTC.

The chain uses TRBV19 and TRBJ2-1; D unresolved. The CDR3 contains 14 residues. CDR1 and CDR2 (germline): LNHDA, SQIVND (reference sequence). V gave up 5 bases and J gave up 2 bases, with 10 bases separating them. The CDR3 DNA reads TGTGCCAGTAGTGGGCCAGCTACCTACAATGAGCAGTTCTTC. Protein: CASSGPATYNEQFF.

The chain joins TRBV30 to TRBJ2-2; no clear D gene. This CDR3 has 13 residues. Germline CDR1 is GTSNPN and CDR2 is SVGIG (reference sequence). V lost 3 bases and J 2 bases, leaving 7 bases between the germline ends. For the CDR3, the DNA is TGTGCCTGGAGATACAGTAACACCGGGGAGCTGTTTTTT. Encoded protein: CAWRYSNTGELFF.

This chain connects TRBV5-1 to TRBJ2-7, with 10 bases lining up with TRBD2. Per germline, CDR1 SGHRS and CDR2 YFSETQ. The length of the CDR3 is 16 residues. The ends lost 0 bases at V and 3 bases at J; junction bases unmatched: 6. The chain's CDR3 is CASSLVVASGSYEQYF. The CDR3, as DNA: TGCGCCAGCAGCTTGGTTGTGGCTAGCGGGAGCTACGAGCAGTACTTC.

This chain uses TRBV28 with TRBJ2-7, with D possibly TRBD2 on 6 matching bases. The CDR3 runs 12 residues. Germline V lookup: CDR1 MDHEN, CDR2 SYDVKM. V lost 5 bases to trimming and J lost 9 bases, with 14 bases between them. The CDR3 reads CASSGVRGLQYF. Written as DNA, the CDR3 is TGTGCCAGCAGTGGCGTCCGGGGGTTGCAGTACTTC.

The CDR3 bases are TGTGCCAGCAGGACCGGGACAGGGAACACCGGGGAGCTGTTTTTT. Translated, it gives CASRTGTGNTGELFF. The chain joins TRBV28 to TRBJ2-2, with 8 bases fitting TRBD1. V lost 6 bases and J lost 1; bases outside the gene matches: 4. The CDR3 totals 15 residues. Looked up from germline, CDR1 is MDHEN and CDR2 is SYDVKM.

The chain carries TRBV2 and TRBJ2-1; 7 nucleotides match TRBD2. The V and J ends lost 3 bases and 4 bases, in that order; junction bases with no gene match: 6. The CDR3 is 15 residues long. CDR1 is SNHLY, CDR2 FYNNEI, per germline. CDR3 sequence reads: CASSDAGALYNEQFF. Here the CDR3 DNA reads TGTGCCAGCAGTGATGCGGGAGCCCTTTACAATGAGCAGTTCTTC.

The CDR3 DNA reads TGCAGCGTTGGGAAAGGGGGCGGGATAAGCGGGAGTCTCGAGCAGTACTTC. It codes for CSVGKGGGISGSLEQYF. The gene calls are TRBV29-1 and TRBJ2-7, with a possible D match to TRBD2 (8 bases). V lost 4 bases and J 6 bases, leaving 28 bases between the germline ends. Germline V lookup: CDR1 SQVTM, CDR2 ANQGSEA. The CDR3 length is 17 residues.

The chain carries TRBV5-1 and TRBJ1-4; the match to TRBD1 covers 8 bases. V lost 4 bases and J lost 8; bases outside the gene matches: 4. Germline CDR1 SGHRS, CDR2 YFSETQ. The CDR3 spans 13 residues. CDR3 in DNA: TGCGCCAGCAGCCGGACAGGGCGGGAAAAACTGTTTTTT. This sequence encodes CASSRTGREKLFF.

A few counts support this clone. CDR3 sequence reads: CASSTRGSVAEAFF. CDR3 nucleotides: TGTGCCAGCAGCACCAGAGGTTCGGTGGCTGAAGCTTTCTTT. The gene calls are TRBV14 and TRBJ1-1; D is undetermined. The V and J ends lost 5 bases and 6 bases respectively, with 16 bases between them. In germline, CDR1 is SGHDN, CDR2 FVKESK. CDR3 length: 14 amino acids. Looking up the rest from reference TRBV14 and TRBJ1-1 gives the full variable domain: EAGVTQFPSHSVIEKGQTVTLRCDPISGHDNLYWYRRVMGKEIKFLLHFVKESKQDESGMPNNRFLAERTGGTYSTLKVQPAELEDSGVYFCASSTRGSVAEAFFGQGTRLTVV.

The rearrangement uses TRBV19 and TRBJ2-2; 8 bases are a match to TRBD1. Germline V lookup: CDR1 LNHDA, CDR2 SQIVND (reference sequence). CDR3 size: 13 residues. Losses at the gene ends were 7 bases for V and 6 bases for J; bases not matched to a gene: 4. In DNA, the CDR3 is TGTGCCAGTAAGCTGACAGGGGCCGGGGAGCTGTTTTTT. This sequence encodes CASKLTGAGELFF.

This sequence joins TRBV5-6 and TRBJ2-1, with D perhaps matching TRBD1 (6 bases). V was shortened by 0 bases and J by 12 bases, with 13 bases between the two germline ends. The V gene's germline CDR1 is SGHDT and CDR2 YYEEEE. CDR3 size: 13 residues. The CDR3 DNA reads as TGTGCCAGCAGCTTGGTTGGGGGCACTCGGCAGTTCTTC. It encodes CASSLVGGTRQFF.

The chain has TRBV2 and TRBJ1-1; unclear D gene. Per the germline V gene, CDR1 is SNHLY and CDR2 is FYNNEI. V lost 7 bases, J lost 3 bases, and 9 bases lay in between. The CDR3 loop spans 12 amino acids. The CDR3 protein is CASIRSHTEAFF. CDR3 coding DNA: TGTGCCAGCATACGGAGCCACACTGAAGCTTTCTTT.

The rearrangement joins TRBV11-3 to TRBJ1-3; D call uncertain. In germline, CDR1 is SGHNT, CDR2 YENEEA. This CDR3 contains 14 residues. Trimming removed 1 base from V and 2 bases from J, with 6 bases in between. CDR3 nucleotide sequence: TGTGCCAGCAGCTTAGGAGAGACTGGAAACACCATATATTTT. Its translation: CASSLGETGNTIYF.

The chain recombines TRBV5-1 with TRBJ2-3; 8 nucleotides align to TRBD2. The CDR3 runs to 18 residues. Germline V CDR1 and CDR2: SGHRS, YFSETQ. V shed 2 bases and J 3 bases; nucleotides not matched to a gene: 14. CDR3 DNA sequence: TGCGCCAGCAGCTTCGAGGTGACTAGCGCGCGTTCTACAGATACGCAGTATTTT. This codes for CASSFEVTSARSTDTQYF.

The chain couples TRBV6-5 to TRBJ1-4, with D possibly being TRBD1 (5 bases). The CDR3 runs 15 residues. The V end lost 0 bases, the J end lost 8 bases, and 13 bases lay between the germline ends. Germline V lookup: CDR1 MNHEY, CDR2 SVGAGI. Here the CDR3 DNA reads TGTGCCAGCAGTTACTCCGGGACCGGGGGAGAAAAACTGTTTTTT. Amino acids: CASSYSGTGGEKLFF.

V gene TRBV5-4 combines with J gene TRBJ2-3; a possible D gene is TRBD1 (6 bases). The CDR3 runs 14 residues. Germline assignment: CDR1 SGHNT and CDR2 YYREEE (reference sequence). V gave up 5 bases and J gave up 2 bases, with 12 bases separating them. Here the CDR3 reads CASSNTGYTDTQYF. The CDR3 DNA is TGTGCCAGCAGTAATACAGGGTACACAGATACGCAGTATTTT.

This chain links TRBV5-1 with TRBJ2-2, with no clear D. The V and J ends lost 2 bases and 10 bases respectively, with 6 bases between them. Germline CDR1 and CDR2: SGHRS and YFSETQ. The CDR3 length is 11 residues. The CDR3 sequence is CASSFLMELFF. CDR3 sequence (DNA): TGCGCCAGCAGCTTTTTAATGGAGCTGTTTTTT.

The rearrangement joins TRBV19 to TRBJ2-1; the match to TRBD1 covers 7 bases. CDR1 LNHDA and CDR2 SQIVND come from the germline V gene (reference sequence). Trimming took 6 bases from V and 2 from J; bases not matched to a gene: 10. The CDR3 length is 16 residues. CDR3 nucleotides: TGTGCCAGTAGCGGGATAAGACAGGGTACCTACAATGAGCAGTTCTTC. It is translated as CASSGIRQGTYNEQFF.

The V call is TRBV4-1, the J call TRBJ2-3, with D possibly matching TRBD2 (6 bases). Trimming took 2 bases from V and 6 from J, leaving 15 bases between them. CDR3 length: 15 residues. Germline assignment: CDR1 MGHRA and CDR2 YSYEKL. The CDR3 loop reads CASSQMDRERDTQYF. CDR3 nucleotides: TGCGCCAGCAGCCAAATGGACCGGGAGAGGGATACGCAGTATTTT.

This CDR3 reads CASSGHSATNEKLFF. CDR3 nucleotide sequence: TGTGCCAGCAGCGGGCACAGTGCAACTAATGAAAAACTGTTTTTT. V usage is TRBV7-9 and J usage is TRBJ1-4; no clear D gene. Looked up from germline, CDR1 is SEHNR and CDR2 is FQNEAQ (reference sequence). The CDR3 runs 15 residues. Trimming removed 5 bases from V and 0 bases from J, with 10 bases in between.

V usage is TRBV7-2 and J usage is TRBJ2-4, with 7 bases aligning to TRBD1. Per the germline V gene, CDR1 is SGHTA and CDR2 is FQGNSA. V lost 5 bases to trimming and J lost 1 base; unmatched junction nucleotides: 5. The CDR3 runs to 15 residues. CDR3 loop: CASSQRQGAKNIQYF. The CDR3 DNA sequence: TGTGCCAGCAGCCAAAGACAGGGTGCCAAAAACATTCAGTACTTC.

This chain joins TRBV28 and TRBJ2-7; D possibly corresponds to TRBD1 (5 bases). V gave up 0 bases and J gave up 2 bases, with 14 bases separating them. Germline lookup yields CDR1 MDHEN and CDR2 SYDVKM. This CDR3 has 16 residues. The CDR3 protein is CASSLWSAGSTYEQYF. In DNA form, the CDR3 reads TGTGCCAGCAGTTTATGGTCGGCAGGGTCGACCTACGAGCAGTACTTC.

The genes are TRBV28 and TRBJ1-1; the D is unclear. Germline V gene sequence: CDR1 MDHEN, CDR2 SYDVKM. The CDR3 is 14 amino acids. V was trimmed by 2 bases and J by 1 base, leaving 8 bases between them. Written as DNA, the CDR3 is TGTGCCAGCAGTTTAGTCCAGAAGAACACTGAAGCTTTCTTT. Translated, it gives CASSLVQKNTEAFF. Looking up the rest from reference TRBV28 and TRBJ1-1 gives the full variable domain: DVKVTQSSRYLVKRTGEKVFLECVQDMDHENMFWYRQDPGLGLRLIYFSYDVKMKEKGDIPEGYSVSREKKERFSLILESASTNQTSMYLCASSLVQKNTEAFFGQGTRLTVV.

V usage is TRBV11-2 and J usage is TRBJ2-7, with 9 nucleotides matching TRBD1. The V gene end was trimmed by 2 bases and the J gene end by 3 bases; junction bases not matched to a gene: 8. Germline values: CDR1 SGHAT, CDR2 FQNNGV. The CDR3 has 16 amino acids. The CDR3 DNA reads TGTGCCAGCAGCTTACTAGGGACGGGACAGGGCTACGAGCAGTACTTC. Protein sequence: CASSLLGTGQGYEQYF. Together with reference TRBV11-2 and TRBJ2-7, the CDR3 gives the full variable domain: EAGVAQSPRYKIIEKRQSVAFWCNPISGHATLYWYQQILGQGPKLLIQFQNNGVVDDSQLPKDRFSAERLKGVDSTLKIQPAKLEDSAVYLCASSLLGTGQGYEQYFGPGTRLTVT.

The chain joins TRBV4-3 to TRBJ2-1; a possible D gene is TRBD2 (5 bases). With 0 bases removed from V and 7 bases from J, the gap between germline ends came to 19 bases. Germline lookup yields CDR1 LGHNA and CDR2 YSLEER. This CDR3 spans 17 amino acids. CDR3 DNA sequence: TGCGCCAGCAGCCAAGATCCCGTGGCGGTGAGGAGGAATGAGCAGTTCTTC. Its protein is CASSQDPVAVRRNEQFF.

The chain links TRBV5-1 to TRBJ1-1, with a possible D match to TRBD1 (5 bases). This CDR3 is built from 14 residues. Germline V gene sequence: CDR1 SGHRS, CDR2 YFSETQ. V was clipped by 0 bases and J by 7 bases, with 13 bases between them. The CDR3 coding sequence is TGCGCCAGCAGCTTGGGGGGGAGGGCCTTTGAAGCTTTCTTT. It translates to CASSLGGRAFEAFF.

J is TRBJ2-3 and V is TRBV5-8; D gene uncertain. The CDR3 extends over 15 amino acids. Trimming shortened V by 2 bases and J by 0 bases, and 10 bases separated the two germline ends. Germline lookup yields CDR1 SGHTS and CDR2 YDEGEE. CDR3 amino acids: CASSLRDSSTDTQYF. CDR3 nucleotides: TGTGCCAGCAGCTTACGAGATTCTAGCACAGATACGCAGTATTTT.

The chain uses TRBV7-2 and TRBJ2-7, with 7 bases lining up with TRBD2. CDR1 is SGHTA, CDR2 FQGNSA, per germline. V gave up 5 bases and J gave up 1 base; unmatched junction bases: 5. CDR3 size: 14 residues. CDR3: CASSRPGGSYEQYF. In nucleotides, the CDR3 is TGTGCCAGCAGCAGGCCGGGGGGTTCCTACGAGCAGTACTTC. The full variable domain, its missing parts supplied by reference TRBV7-2 and TRBJ2-7, is GAGVSQSPSNKVTEKGKDVELRCDPISGHTALYWYRQSLGQGLEFLIYFQGNSAPDKSGLPSDRFSAERTGGSVSTLTIQRTQQEDSAVYLCASSRPGGSYEQYFGPGTRLTVT.

This rearrangement joins TRBV30 to TRBJ2-4; 8 nucleotides match TRBD2. Germline-derived CDR1 and CDR2 are GTSNPN and SVGIG (reference sequence). After removal of 0 bases from V and 1 base from J, the junction contained 23 bases not matched to a gene. There are 22 residues in the CDR3. As DNA, the CDR3 is TGTGCCTGGAGTGTCAGTAGCGGGATCCCGCCTGGTTTTGTATTGGCCAAAAACATTCAGTACTTC. Translated: CAWSVSSGIPPGFVLAKNIQYF.

The genes are TRBV15 and TRBJ2-1, with D possibly TRBD2 on 5 matching bases. Between the trimmed V and J ends, which lost 2 bases and 8 bases, there was a span of 10 bases. Germline loops: CDR1 LNHNV, CDR2 YYDKDF (reference sequence). This CDR3 spans 13 amino acids. The CDR3 reads CATSRLAVHEQFF. As DNA, the CDR3 is TGTGCCACCAGCAGACTAGCCGTCCATGAGCAGTTCTTC. Full variable domain (remainder filled in from reference TRBV15 and TRBJ2-1): DAMVIQNPRYQVTQFGKPVTLSCSQTLNHNVMYWYQQKSSQAPKLLFHYYDKDFNNEADTPDNFQSRRPNTSFCFLDIRSPGLGDTAMYLCATSRLAVHEQFFGPGTRLTVL.